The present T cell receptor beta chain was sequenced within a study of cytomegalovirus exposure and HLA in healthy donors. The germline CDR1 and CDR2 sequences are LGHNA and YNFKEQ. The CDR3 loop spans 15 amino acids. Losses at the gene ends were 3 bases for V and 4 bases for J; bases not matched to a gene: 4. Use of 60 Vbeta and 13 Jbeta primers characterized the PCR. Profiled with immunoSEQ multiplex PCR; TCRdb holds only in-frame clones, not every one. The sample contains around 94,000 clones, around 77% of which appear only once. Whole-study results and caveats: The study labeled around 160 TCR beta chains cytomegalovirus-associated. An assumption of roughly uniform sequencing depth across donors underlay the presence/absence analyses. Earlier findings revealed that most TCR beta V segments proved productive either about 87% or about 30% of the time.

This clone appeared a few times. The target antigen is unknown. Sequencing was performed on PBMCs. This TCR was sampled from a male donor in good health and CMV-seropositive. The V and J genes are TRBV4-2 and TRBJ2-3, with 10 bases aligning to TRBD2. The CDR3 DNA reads TGTGCCAGCAGCCAGACTAGCGGGCGGGCAGATACGCAGTATTTT. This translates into CASSQTSGRADTQYF.